Below are 13 T cell receptor beta chains sequenced from a single sample in a study of T cell repertoires in cytomegalovirus infection. In TCRdb, the reads were re-called with MiXCR into one record per CDR3 protein. The sample has almost 550,000 distinct CDR3 sequences, more than 15% seen once; the top ten hold under 30%. The material sequenced was CD8+ T cells from PBMCs. The source of these receptors is a human donor in good health (CMV status not recorded). Some clones in this sample may be carry-over from other donors' samples.

V and J are TRBV7-6 and TRBJ2-7, with a weak D call TRBD2 (7 bases). Trimming cost V 1 base and J 7 bases, with 17 bases left between them. CDR1 is SGHVS, CDR2 FNYEAQ, per germline. CDR3 length equals 15 residues. The CDR3 sequence is CASSLVGGAVYEQYF. In DNA, the CDR3 is TGTGCCAGCAGCTTAGTTGGGGGGGCGGTTTATGAGCAGTACTTC.

The chain is built from TRBV20-1 and TRBJ2-5; D gene unclear. V was trimmed by 3 bases and J by 10 bases, leaving 27 bases between them. This CDR3 region has 16 residues. Germline V gene lookup returns CDR1 DFQATT and CDR2 SNEGSKA (reference sequence). The CDR3 region is CSASDSSISGRRNQYF. In DNA form, the CDR3 reads TGCAGTGCTAGCGATTCTTCAATTTCGGGTAGAAGGAACCAGTACTTC.

The sample holds many counts of this clonotype. The chain carries TRBV6-5 and TRBJ1-5; D not resolved. The CDR3 is made up of 15 amino acids. Germline-derived CDR1 and CDR2 are MNHEY and SVGAGI. Trimming removed 6 bases at V and 0 bases at J, with 12 bases between. For the CDR3, the DNA is TGTGCCAGCAGCTCTCAGAGGGATAGCAATCAGCCCCAGCATTTT. Amino acid sequence: CASSSQRDSNQPQHF.

This clonotype showed up just a few times. J is TRBJ2-7 and V is TRBV6-5; a possible D gene is TRBD2 (6 bases). Trimming stripped 5 bases from V and 4 bases from J, with 12 bases between. CDR1 is MNHEY, CDR2 SVGAGI, per germline. The CDR3 is 13 residues long. CDR3 amino acids: CASSRRGGYEQYF. CDR3 nucleotide sequence: TGTGCCAGCAGTCGCCGGGGAGGATACGAGCAGTACTTC.

The rearrangement uses TRBV9 and TRBJ2-7; no clear D gene. The CDR3 is 14 amino acids. In germline, CDR1 is SGDLS, CDR2 YYNGEE. Deletions cut 5 bases from V and 5 bases from J, with 17 bases between. The CDR3 protein is CASSPGDNGNEQYF. Written as DNA, the CDR3 is TGTGCCAGCAGTCCCGGCGATAACGGAAACGAGCAGTACTTC.

The chain combines TRBV5-1 with TRBJ2-7; D is tentatively TRBD1 or TRBD2 (5 bases each). Germline loops: CDR1 SGHRS, CDR2 YFSETQ. This CDR3 is built from 13 residues. Between the trimmed V and J ends, which lost 5 bases and 0 bases, there was a span of 9 bases. CDR3 residues: CASRVGASYEQYF. The CDR3 bases are TGCGCCAGCAGAGTCGGGGCCTCCTACGAGCAGTACTTC.

The V gene is TRBV6-1, the J gene TRBJ2-7, with TRBD2 matching 7 bases. This CDR3 spans 15 amino acids. Germline assignment: CDR1 MNHNS and CDR2 SASEGT. Trimming removed 3 bases from V and 2 bases from J; junction bases left unmatched: 7. CDR3 coding DNA: TGTGCCAGCAGTGAGGGTACTAGCGTAACCTACGAGCAGTACTTC. Its protein is CASSEGTSVTYEQYF.

This clonotype was detected only a few times. The V and J genes are TRBV5-4 and TRBJ2-5; D is perhaps TRBD1 (6 bases). The ends were cut back, 4 bases at V and 2 bases at J, with 12 bases in the middle. The germline V gene has CDR1 SGHNT and CDR2 YYREEE (reference sequence). The CDR3 covers 14 residues. The CDR3 loop reads CASSLRTDQETQYF. The CDR3, as DNA: TGTGCCAGCAGCCTGCGGACAGATCAAGAGACCCAGTACTTC.

Ten or more counts support this clonotype. The chain has TRBV28 and TRBJ2-4, with TRBD1 as a possible D gene (5 bases). The germline gives CDR1 MDHEN, CDR2 SYDVKM. This CDR3 is 14 amino acids long. Trimming cost V 6 bases and J 3 bases, with 12 bases left between them. The CDR3, as DNA: TGTGCCAGCAGCTCAGGGTCAGGCAAAAACATTCAGTACTTC. Its translation: CASSSGSGKNIQYF.

At least ten counts were recorded for this clonotype. The gene calls are TRBV7-9 and TRBJ1-5; a possible D gene is TRBD1 (5 bases). The germline gives CDR1 SEHNR, CDR2 FQNEAQ (reference sequence). V was pared by 0 bases and J by 0 bases, with 12 bases between. There are 17 residues in the CDR3. In DNA form, the CDR3 reads TGTGCCAGCAGCTTAGCCTACGGGGGTTATAGCAATCAGCCCCAGCATTTT. Protein sequence: CASSLAYGGYSNQPQHF.

Many counts were recorded for this clonotype. The chain uses TRBV10-3 and TRBJ2-2; 7 bases line up with TRBD2. This CDR3 is 13 amino acids long. CDR1 ENHRY and CDR2 SYGVKD come from the germline V gene. The V gene end was trimmed by 8 bases and the J gene end by 5 bases; junction bases not matched to a gene: 5. The CDR3, as DNA: TGTGCCATCTTACTAGCGCTTACCGGGGAGCTGTTTTTT. Protein sequence: CAILLALTGELFF.

V and J are TRBV11-2 and TRBJ2-7, with 7 bases lining up with TRBD1. The CDR3 spans 14 residues. The ends lost 5 bases at V and 3 bases at J; junction bases unmatched: 7. Germline-derived CDR1 and CDR2 are SGHAT and FQNNGV. CDR3 in amino acids: CASSVDRDLYEQYF. The DNA for the CDR3 is TGTGCCAGCAGCGTCGACAGGGACCTCTACGAGCAGTACTTC.

This clonotype was recorded at least ten times. The CDR3, as DNA: TGTGCCAGCGCCATGGGGGCAAGTTCGGACACTGAAGCTTTCTTT. It is translated as CASAMGASSDTEAFF. V is TRBV27 and J is TRBJ1-1; D might be TRBD1 (6 bases). This CDR3 comprises 15 residues. The germline CDR1 and CDR2 sequences are MNHEY and SMNVEV (reference sequence). Deletions cut 8 bases from V and 3 bases from J, with 19 bases between.